This T cell receptor (beta chain) was identified in a study of blood T cell repertoires in COVID-19. The overall study: Collection of acute and convalescent COVID-19 samples took place in the United States, Italy and Spain. Sources were T cells, B-cell-depleted T cells, or PBMCs; the material itself was cDNA or gDNA.

Original handling: Researchers report that nucleated cell counts were estimated from reference gene primer amplification. Measured with immunoSEQ multiplex PCR; TCRdb has only the in-frame clones, and not every one. V, J and clone size derive from that table, while D and trimming were established from the DNA sequence. This table holds some 250,000 clones, roughly 90% found once. J gave up 9 bases and V 10 bases, and 16 bases lay outside the gene matches. The CDR3 is 14 residues long. CDR1 is LNHDA and CDR2 is SQIVND in the germline V gene (reference sequence). Each recovered donor of Cohort 3 presented with two negative PCRs, clearance, or symptom resolution.

The sequence derives from a man aged 40-49 years who had recovered from COVID-19. The sample was PBMCs or T cells enriched from blood (not recorded which). The chain carries TRBV19 and TRBJ2-7; the match to TRBD1 covers 9 bases. CDR3 sequence (DNA): TGTGCCACCCATCAAACGGGACAGGGTTCATGGCAGTACTTC. Translation gives CATHQTGQGSWQYF. Together with reference TRBV19 and TRBJ2-7, the CDR3 gives the full variable domain: DGGITQSPKYLFRKEGQNVTLSCEQNLNHDAMYWYRQDPGQGLRLIYYSQIVNDFQKGDIAEGYSVSREKKESFPLTVTSAQKNPTAFYLCATHQTGQGSWQYFGPGTRLTVT.